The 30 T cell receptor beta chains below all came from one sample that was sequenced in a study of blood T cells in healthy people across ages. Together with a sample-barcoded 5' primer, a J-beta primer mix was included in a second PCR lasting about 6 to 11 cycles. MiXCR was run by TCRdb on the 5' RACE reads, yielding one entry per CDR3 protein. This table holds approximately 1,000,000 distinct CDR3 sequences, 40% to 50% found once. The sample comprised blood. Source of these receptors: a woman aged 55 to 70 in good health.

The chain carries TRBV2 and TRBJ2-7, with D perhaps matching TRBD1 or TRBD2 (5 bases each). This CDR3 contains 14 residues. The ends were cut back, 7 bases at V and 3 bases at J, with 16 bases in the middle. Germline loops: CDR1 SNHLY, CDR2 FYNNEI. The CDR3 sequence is CASNGPGPYYEQYF. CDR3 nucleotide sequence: TGTGCCAGCAATGGACCGGGACCATACTACGAGCAGTACTTC.

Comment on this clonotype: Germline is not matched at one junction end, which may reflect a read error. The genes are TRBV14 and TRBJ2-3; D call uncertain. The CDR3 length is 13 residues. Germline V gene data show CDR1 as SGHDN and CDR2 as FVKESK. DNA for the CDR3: TGTGCCAGCAGCCAAACCCTCACAGATACGCAGGATTTT. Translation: CASSQTLTDTQDF.

In nucleotides, the CDR3 is TGTGCCAGCAGCGTAGAGTTGGGCCTGCACGATCGGGGCTACACCTTC. Amino acid sequence: CASSVELGLHDRGYTF. The chain recombines TRBV9 with TRBJ1-2; D remains ambiguous. The length of the CDR3 is 16 residues. Per the germline V gene, CDR1 is SGDLS and CDR2 is YYNGEE. The V end was cut by 0 bases, the J end by 8 bases, with 20 bases between.

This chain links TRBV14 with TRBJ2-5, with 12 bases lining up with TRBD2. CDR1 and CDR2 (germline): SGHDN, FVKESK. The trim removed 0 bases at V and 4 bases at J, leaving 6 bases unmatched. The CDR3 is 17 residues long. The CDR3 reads CASSQDPSGRARETQYF. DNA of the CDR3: TGTGCCAGCAGCCAAGATCCTAGCGGGAGGGCCAGAGAGACCCAGTACTTC.

CDR3 loop: CASSGDPYGYTF. The CDR3 bases are TGTGCCAGCAGTGGGGATCCCTATGGCTACACCTTC. The gene calls are TRBV28 and TRBJ1-2; D not resolved. The CDR3 contains 12 residues. Germline lookup yields CDR1 MDHEN and CDR2 SYDVKM. Between the trimmed V and J ends, which lost 5 bases and 4 bases, there was a span of 8 bases.

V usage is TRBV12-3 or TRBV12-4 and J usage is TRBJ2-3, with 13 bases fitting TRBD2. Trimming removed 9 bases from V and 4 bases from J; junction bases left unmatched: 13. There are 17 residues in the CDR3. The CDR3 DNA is TGTGCCAGTAGAGGTACTAGCGGGAGGGCCGTAGCAGATACGCAGTATTTT. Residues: CASRGTSGRAVADTQYF.

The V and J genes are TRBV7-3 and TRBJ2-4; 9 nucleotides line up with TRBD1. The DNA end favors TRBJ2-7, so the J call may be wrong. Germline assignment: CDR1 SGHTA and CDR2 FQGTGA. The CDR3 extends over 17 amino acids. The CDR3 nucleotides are TGTGCCAGCAGCTTAGGAGGACGCGGGACAGGGTCGTACGAGCAGTACTTC. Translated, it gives CASSLGGRGTGSYEQYF.

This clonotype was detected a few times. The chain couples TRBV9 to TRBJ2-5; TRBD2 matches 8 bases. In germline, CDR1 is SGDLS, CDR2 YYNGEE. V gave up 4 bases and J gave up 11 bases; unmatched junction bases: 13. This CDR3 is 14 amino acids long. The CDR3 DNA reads TGTGCCAGCAGCACCGGGGGGGGGGCTGGTGAGCAGTACTTC. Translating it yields CASSTGGGAGEQYF.

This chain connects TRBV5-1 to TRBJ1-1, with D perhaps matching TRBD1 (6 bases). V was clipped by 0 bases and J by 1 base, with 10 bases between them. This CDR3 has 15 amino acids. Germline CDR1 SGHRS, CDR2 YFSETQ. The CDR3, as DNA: TGCGCCAGCAGCTTGGTACAGGGACCGAACACTGAAGCTTTCTTT. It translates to CASSLVQGPNTEAFF.

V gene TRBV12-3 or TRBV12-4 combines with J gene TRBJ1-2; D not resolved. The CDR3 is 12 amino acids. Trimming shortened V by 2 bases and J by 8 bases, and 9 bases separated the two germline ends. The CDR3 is CASSLSVSGYTF. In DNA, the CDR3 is TGTGCCAGCAGTTTAAGTGTGTCCGGCTACACCTTC.

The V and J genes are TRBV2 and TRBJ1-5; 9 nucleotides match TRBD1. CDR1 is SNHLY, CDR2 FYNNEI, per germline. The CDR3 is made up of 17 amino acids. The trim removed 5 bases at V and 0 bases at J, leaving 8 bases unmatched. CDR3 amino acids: CASSRDRARNSNQPQHF. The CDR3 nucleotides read TGTGCCAGCAGTCGGGACAGGGCGAGAAATAGCAATCAGCCCCAGCATTTT.

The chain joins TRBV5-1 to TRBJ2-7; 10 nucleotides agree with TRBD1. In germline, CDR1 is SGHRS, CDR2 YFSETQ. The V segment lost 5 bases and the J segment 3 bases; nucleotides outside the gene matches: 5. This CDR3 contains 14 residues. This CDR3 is CASRRGTGVYEQYF. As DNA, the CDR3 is TGCGCCAGCAGGCGGGGGACAGGGGTCTACGAGCAGTACTTC.

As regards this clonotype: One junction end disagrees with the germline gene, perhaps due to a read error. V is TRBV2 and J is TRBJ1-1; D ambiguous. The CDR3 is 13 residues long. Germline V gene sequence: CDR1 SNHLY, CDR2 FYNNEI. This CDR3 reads CASMGFMNTEVFF. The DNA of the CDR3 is TGTGCCAGCATGGGGTTTATGAACACTGAAGTTTTCTTT.

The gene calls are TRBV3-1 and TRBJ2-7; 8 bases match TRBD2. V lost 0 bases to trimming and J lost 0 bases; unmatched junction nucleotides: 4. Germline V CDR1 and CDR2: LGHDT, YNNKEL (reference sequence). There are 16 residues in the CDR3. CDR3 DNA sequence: TGTGCCAGCAGCCAAGATAGGACTAGCCACTCCTACGAGCAGTACTTC. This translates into CASSQDRTSHSYEQYF.

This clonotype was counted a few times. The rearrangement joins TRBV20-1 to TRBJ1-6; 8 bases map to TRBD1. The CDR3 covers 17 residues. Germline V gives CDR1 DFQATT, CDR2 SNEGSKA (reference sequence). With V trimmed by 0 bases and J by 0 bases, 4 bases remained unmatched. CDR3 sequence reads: CSARDDRGSSYNSPLHF. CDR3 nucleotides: TGCAGTGCTAGAGACGACAGGGGTAGCTCCTATAATTCACCCCTCCACTTT.

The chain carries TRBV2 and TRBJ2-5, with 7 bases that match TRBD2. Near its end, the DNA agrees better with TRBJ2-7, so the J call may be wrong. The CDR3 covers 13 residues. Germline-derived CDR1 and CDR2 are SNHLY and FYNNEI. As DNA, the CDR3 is TGTGCCAGCGGGGGGGGTACCGGCTGCGAGCAGTACTTC. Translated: CASGGGTGCEQYF.

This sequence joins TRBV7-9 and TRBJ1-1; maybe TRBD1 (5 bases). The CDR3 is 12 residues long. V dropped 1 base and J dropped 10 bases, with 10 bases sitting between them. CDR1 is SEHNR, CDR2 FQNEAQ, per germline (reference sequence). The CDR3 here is CASSLEGEGAFF. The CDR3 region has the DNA TGTGCCAGCAGCTTAGAAGGGGAAGGAGCTTTCTTT.

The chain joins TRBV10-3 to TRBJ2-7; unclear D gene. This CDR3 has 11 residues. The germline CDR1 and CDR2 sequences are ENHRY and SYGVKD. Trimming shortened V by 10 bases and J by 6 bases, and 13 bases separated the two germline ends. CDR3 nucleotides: TGTGCCACGCGCCTAGAGGCCGAGCAGTACTTC. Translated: CATRLEAEQYF.

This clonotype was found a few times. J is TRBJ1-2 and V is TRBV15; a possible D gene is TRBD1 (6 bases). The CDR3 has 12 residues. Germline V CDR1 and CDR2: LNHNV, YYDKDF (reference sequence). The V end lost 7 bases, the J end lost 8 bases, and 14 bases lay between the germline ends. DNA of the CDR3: TGTGCCACCACAGTGGGGGCGGGCGGCTACACCTTC. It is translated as CATTVGAGGYTF.

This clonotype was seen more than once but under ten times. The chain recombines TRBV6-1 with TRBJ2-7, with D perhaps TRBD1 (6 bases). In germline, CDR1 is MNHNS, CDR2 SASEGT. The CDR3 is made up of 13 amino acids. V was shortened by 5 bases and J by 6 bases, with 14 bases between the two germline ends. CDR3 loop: CASSFQKGGEQYF. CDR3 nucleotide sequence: TGTGCCAGCAGTTTCCAGAAAGGGGGCGAGCAGTACTTC.

The CDR3, as DNA: TGTGCCAGCAGTTCCCAGACTAGCAAGCTTTCCTACGAGCAGTACTTC. Its translation: CASSSQTSKLSYEQYF. The V and J genes are TRBV28 and TRBJ2-7; 7 bases align to TRBD2. Trimming removed 4 bases from V and 1 base from J; junction bases left unmatched: 10. The germline V gene has CDR1 MDHEN and CDR2 SYDVKM. The CDR3 has 16 amino acids.

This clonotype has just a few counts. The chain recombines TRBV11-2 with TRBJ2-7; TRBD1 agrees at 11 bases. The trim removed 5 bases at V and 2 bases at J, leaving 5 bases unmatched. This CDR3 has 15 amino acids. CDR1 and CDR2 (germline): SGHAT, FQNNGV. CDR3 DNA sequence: TGTGCCAGCAGCACCGGACAGGGGGCCACCTACGAGCAGTACTTC. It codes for CASSTGQGATYEQYF.

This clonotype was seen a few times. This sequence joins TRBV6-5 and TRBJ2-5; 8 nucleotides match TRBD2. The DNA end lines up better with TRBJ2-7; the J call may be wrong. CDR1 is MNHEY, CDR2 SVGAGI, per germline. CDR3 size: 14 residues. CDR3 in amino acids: CASSSNGRALEQYF. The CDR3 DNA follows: TGTGCCAGCAGTTCAAACGGGAGGGCCCTCGAGCAGTACTTC.

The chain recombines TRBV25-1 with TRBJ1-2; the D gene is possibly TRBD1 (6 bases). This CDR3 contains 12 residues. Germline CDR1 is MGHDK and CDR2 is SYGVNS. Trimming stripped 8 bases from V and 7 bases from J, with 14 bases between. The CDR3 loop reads CASGGLPGGYTF. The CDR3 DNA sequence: TGTGCCAGCGGGGGCCTCCCGGGTGGCTACACCTTC.

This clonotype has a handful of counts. The chain's CDR3 is CASSPGQPPSYEQYF. The CDR3 bases are TGTGCCAGCAGCCCCGGACAGCCGCCCTCCTACGAGCAGTACTTC. This sequence joins TRBV28 and TRBJ2-7, with TRBD1 as a possible D gene (6 bases). The CDR3 loop spans 15 amino acids. Deletions cut 6 bases from V and 0 bases from J, with 15 bases between. Germline V gives CDR1 MDHEN, CDR2 SYDVKM.

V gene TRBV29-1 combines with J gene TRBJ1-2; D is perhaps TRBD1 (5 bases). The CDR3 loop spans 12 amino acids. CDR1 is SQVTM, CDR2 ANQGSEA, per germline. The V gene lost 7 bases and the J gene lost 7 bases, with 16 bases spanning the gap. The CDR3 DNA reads TGCAGCGACGCTGACACCGGGGGTGGCTACACCTTC. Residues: CSDADTGGGYTF.

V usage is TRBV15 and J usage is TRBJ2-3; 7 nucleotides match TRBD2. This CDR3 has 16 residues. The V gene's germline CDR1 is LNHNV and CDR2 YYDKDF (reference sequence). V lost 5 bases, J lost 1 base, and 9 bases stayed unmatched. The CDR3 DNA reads TGTGCCACCAGCGGGGGGGGGACTTCTCGCACAGATACGCAGTATTTT. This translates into CATSGGGTSRTDTQYF.

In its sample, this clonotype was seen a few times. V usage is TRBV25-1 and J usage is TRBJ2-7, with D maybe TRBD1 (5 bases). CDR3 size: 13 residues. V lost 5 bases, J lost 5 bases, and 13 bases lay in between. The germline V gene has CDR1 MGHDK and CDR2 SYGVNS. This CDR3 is CASSLRGLNEQYF. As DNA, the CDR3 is TGTGCCAGCAGTTTAAGGGGTTTAAACGAGCAGTACTTC.

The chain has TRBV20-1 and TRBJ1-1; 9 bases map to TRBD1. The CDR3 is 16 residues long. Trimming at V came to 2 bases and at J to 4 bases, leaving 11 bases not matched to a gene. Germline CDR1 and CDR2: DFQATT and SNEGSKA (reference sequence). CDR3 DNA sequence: TGCAGTGCTAGAACCACTCCGGGACAGGGCGGCACTGAAGCTTTCTTT. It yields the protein CSARTTPGQGGTEAFF.

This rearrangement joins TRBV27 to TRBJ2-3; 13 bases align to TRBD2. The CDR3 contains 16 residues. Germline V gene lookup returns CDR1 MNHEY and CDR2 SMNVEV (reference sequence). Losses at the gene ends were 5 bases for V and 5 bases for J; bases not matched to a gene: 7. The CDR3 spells CASSNRLAGGEDTQYF. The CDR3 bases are TGTGCCAGCAGTAACCGACTAGCGGGAGGAGAAGATACGCAGTATTTT.